Sequencing of this TCR beta chain was carried out in a study of Graves' ophthalmopathy and Graves' hyperthyroidism. This clonotype was seen repeatedly, ten times or more. Amplifying from RNA transcripts, the study obtained TCR beta CDR3 regions. Investigators did first-round RT-PCR with HTBI primers, then second-round multiplex PCR. Each CDR3 protein is one row after TCRdb ran MiXCR on the multiplex PCR reads. The sample holds more than 550,000 distinct CDR3 sequences, roughly 39% seen once. Trimming stripped 5 bases from V and 7 bases from J, with 8 bases between. The CDR3 spans 12 residues. Germline CDR1 is SEHNR and CDR2 is FQNEAQ (reference sequence).

The receptor's source is an adult man with Graves' ophthalmopathy. Sequenced material: peripheral blood. J is TRBJ2-2 and V is TRBV7-9; D is undetermined. The CDR3 loop is CASSMESGELFF. The CDR3 nucleotides read TGTGCCAGCAGCATGGAGAGCGGGGAGCTGTTTTTT.